This TCR beta chain was retrieved from a study of fetal regulatory T cell absence and autoimmunity. V lost 5 bases to trimming and J lost 12 bases; unmatched junction nucleotides: 5. Germline V gene data show CDR1 as SGHNT and CDR2 as YENEEA. The CDR3 sequence is 13 residues long. TCRdb's table, derived via immunoSEQ multiplex PCR, lists solely in-frame clones and lacks some. This table holds about 95,000 clones, about two thirds found once. The gene calls are TRBV11-3 and TRBJ2-7, with 15 bases matching TRBD2. Sample: pancreas tissue. The receptor's source is a male donor with IPEX syndrome. CDR3 region: CASSPGLAGGPYF. The CDR3 region has the DNA TGTGCCAGCAGCCCCGGACTAGCGGGGGGGCCGTACTTC.